This TCR beta chain was retrieved from a study of T-cell reconstitution after alpha-beta-depleted transplantation in children. Study results and limitations: Reportedly, roughly two months post-transplant, alpha-beta T cells arose from several hundred expanded graft clones. Surviving recipient T cells and thymic progenitors underlay high day-60 TCRbeta diversity in some patients. Newly produced T cells mostly provided counts and TCRbeta diversity after one year, as hyperexpanded clones declined.

The TCRbeta library incorporated unique molecular identifiers. TCRdb recomputed calls from the PCR reads with MiXCR, one row per CDR3 protein. The sample carries 530,000 or so distinct CDR3 sequences, 27% recorded once. As concerns this clonotype: The antigen is unknown.

The CDR3 totals 15 residues. Trimming stripped 6 bases from V and 7 bases from J, with 16 bases between. The source of this sequence is a boy younger than two with Wiskott-Aldrich syndrome, due to receive a stem cell transplant. Sequencing was performed on PBMCs, taken before TCRalphabeta/CD19-depleted stem cell transplant. This chain connects TRBV12-3 or TRBV12-4 to TRBJ1-6; D is ambiguous. The CDR3: CASRPSLTLNSPLHF. The DNA for the CDR3 is TGTGCCAGCAGGCCTAGTTTGACATTGAATTCACCCCTCCACTTT.